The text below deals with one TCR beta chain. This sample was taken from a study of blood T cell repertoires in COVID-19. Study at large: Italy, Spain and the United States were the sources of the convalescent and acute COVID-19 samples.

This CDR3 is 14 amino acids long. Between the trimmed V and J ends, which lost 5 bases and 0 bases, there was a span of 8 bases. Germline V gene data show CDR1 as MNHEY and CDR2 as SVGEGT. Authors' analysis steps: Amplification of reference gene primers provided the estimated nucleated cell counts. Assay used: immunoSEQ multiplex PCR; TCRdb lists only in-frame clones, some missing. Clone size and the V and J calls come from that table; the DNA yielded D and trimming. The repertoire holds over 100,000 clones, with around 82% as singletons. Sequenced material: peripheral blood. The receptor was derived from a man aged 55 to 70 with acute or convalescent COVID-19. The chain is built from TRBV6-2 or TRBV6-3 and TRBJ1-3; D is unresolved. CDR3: CASSKPSSGNTIYF. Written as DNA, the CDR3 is TGTGCCAGCAGTAAACCCAGCTCTGGAAACACCATATATTTT.